The 20 T cell receptor beta chains below all came from one sample that was sequenced in a study of cytomegalovirus exposure and HLA in healthy donors. Use of 60 Vbeta and 13 Jbeta primers characterized the PCR. TCRdb keeps only in-frame clones here, not all; method: immunoSEQ multiplex PCR. Its table records 150,000 to 200,000 clones. Sequenced input: PBMCs. These receptors were taken from a man in his thirties or forties in good health and CMV-seronegative.

V gene TRBV7-2 combines with J gene TRBJ2-5, with 8 bases that match TRBD1. V trimming: 5 bases; J trimming: 5 bases; junction bases outside the gene matches: 10. CDR1 is SGHTA and CDR2 is FQGNSA in the germline V gene. The CDR3 is 15 residues long. The CDR3 region is CASSNSQGAGETQYF. Here the CDR3 DNA reads TGTGCCAGCAGCAACTCCCAGGGGGCTGGTGAGACCCAGTACTTC.

The chain uses TRBV19 and TRBJ1-3; TRBD1 is a possible D gene (6 bases). The germline V gene has CDR1 LNHDA and CDR2 SQIVND (reference sequence). The CDR3 length is 16 residues. V gave up 5 bases and J gave up 2 bases, with 16 bases separating them. The CDR3 coding sequence is TGTGCCAGTAGTCACCACAGGGACCGTCCTGGAAACACCATATATTTT. This encodes CASSHHRDRPGNTIYF.

The chain uses TRBV9 and TRBJ2-1, with 14 bases lining up with TRBD2. Germline V lookup: CDR1 SGDLS, CDR2 YYNGEE. V gave up 1 base and J gave up 5 bases; unmatched junction bases: 2. The CDR3 spans 16 residues. DNA for the CDR3: TGTGCCAGCAGCGTAATGGGACTAGCGGGGGACAATGAGCAGTTCTTC. Protein product: CASSVMGLAGDNEQFF.

The rearrangement uses TRBV19 and TRBJ2-3; 13 bases are a match to TRBD2. With 3 bases clipped from V and 3 bases from J, the junction kept 3 bases outside the gene matches. CDR3 length equals 16 residues. Germline V lookup: CDR1 LNHDA, CDR2 SQIVND (reference sequence). CDR3 sequence (DNA): TGTGCCAGTAGTATGGTGGGACTAGCGGGAACAGATACGCAGTATTTT. It codes for CASSMVGLAGTDTQYF.

The rearrangement uses TRBV5-1 and TRBJ2-3, with D perhaps TRBD1 (6 bases). This CDR3 has 13 amino acids. V lost 8 bases and J lost 1, with 11 bases in between. The germline gives CDR1 SGHRS, CDR2 YFSETQ. The CDR3 spells CASSTGGTDTQYF. CDR3 coding DNA: TGCGCCAGTTCGACAGGTGGCACAGATACGCAGTATTTT. The complete variable domain, with remaining parts taken from reference TRBV5-1 and TRBJ2-3, reads KAGVTQTPRYLIKTRGQQVTLSCSPISGHRSVSWYQQTPGQGLQFLFEYFSETQRNKGNFPGRFSGRQFSNSRSEMNVSTLELGDSALYLCASSTGGTDTQYFGPGTRLTVL.

Here the CDR3 reads CASSIGQARWDQPQHF. The CDR3 bases are TGTGCCAGTAGTATAGGTCAGGCCCGATGGGATCAGCCCCAGCATTTT. The gene calls are TRBV19 and TRBJ1-5; D remains ambiguous. Germline CDR1 reads LNHDA; CDR2 reads SQIVND (reference sequence). V lost 1 base, J lost 5 bases, and 15 bases lay in between. This CDR3 contains 16 residues.

The CDR3, as DNA: TGTGCCAGCAGTTCCCTAGCGGGACCCCCGTACTTC. It specifies CASSSLAGPPYF. V is TRBV27 and J is TRBJ2-5; 9 positions agree with TRBD2. Germline assignment: CDR1 MNHEY and CDR2 SMNVEV (reference sequence). Trimming cost V 4 bases and J 13 bases; bases outside gene matches: 7. The CDR3 length is 12 residues.

The genes are TRBV28 and TRBJ1-2; TRBD1 aligns across 7 bases. V shed 3 bases and J 4 bases; nucleotides not matched to a gene: 8. Germline CDR1 reads MDHEN; CDR2 reads SYDVKM. The CDR3 totals 15 residues. The CDR3 DNA reads as TGTGCCAGCAGTTTGCCGGGGACAGAACTCTATGGCTACACCTTC. The encoded protein is CASSLPGTELYGYTF.

The chain combines TRBV6-1 with TRBJ1-5; D may be TRBD1 (5 bases). The CDR3 is 14 residues long. Trimming shortened V by 2 bases and J by 5 bases, and 10 bases separated the two germline ends. The germline CDR1 and CDR2 sequences are MNHNS and SASEGT. The CDR3 loop reads CASSEQGRHQPQHF. In DNA form, the CDR3 reads TGTGCCAGCAGTGAACAGGGCCGGCATCAGCCCCAGCATTTT.

The V and J genes are TRBV9 and TRBJ1-5, with 9 bases lining up with TRBD1. Looked up from germline, CDR1 is SGDLS and CDR2 is YYNGEE. Trimming cost V 0 bases and J 5 bases; bases outside gene matches: 6. This CDR3 is built from 16 residues. CDR3 sequence reads: CASSVGETGGDQPQHF. CDR3 nucleotides: TGTGCCAGCAGCGTAGGAGAGACAGGGGGTGATCAGCCCCAGCATTTT.

The J gene is TRBJ1-1, the V gene TRBV11-2, with a weak D call TRBD1 (6 bases). Germline V gives CDR1 SGHAT, CDR2 FQNNGV. CDR3 length: 14 residues. The V and J ends lost 6 bases and 4 bases respectively, with 15 bases between them. The CDR3 DNA is TGTGCCAGCAGGTCGACAGGAGCATCCACTGAAGCTTTCTTT. It is translated as CASRSTGASTEAFF.

The V gene is TRBV29-1, the J gene TRBJ2-7, with 15 bases aligning to TRBD2. V gave up 4 bases and J gave up 6 bases; unmatched junction bases: 7. The V gene's germline CDR1 is SQVTM and CDR2 ANQGSEA. This CDR3 has 15 residues. The CDR3 is CSVGGLAGGPVEQYF. DNA of the CDR3: TGCAGCGTTGGAGGACTAGCGGGAGGGCCCGTCGAGCAGTACTTC.

The rearrangement links TRBV4-2 to TRBJ1-2; D uncertain. This CDR3 contains 15 residues. Trimming removed 0 bases at V and 4 bases at J, with 12 bases between. The germline V gene encodes CDR1 LGHNA and CDR2 YNFKEQ. CDR3 DNA: TGTGCCAGCAGCCAAGAGAGAAGGATAGCCTATGGCTACACCTTC. It encodes CASSQERRIAYGYTF.

The rearrangement links TRBV7-9 to TRBJ2-5; tentatively, D is TRBD1 (6 bases). The CDR3 spans 14 residues. The germline V gene has CDR1 SEHNR and CDR2 FQNEAQ (reference sequence). V lost 1 base, J lost 4 bases, and 10 bases lay in between. This CDR3 is CASSLGARGETQYF. The CDR3 bases are TGTGCCAGCAGCTTAGGTGCCAGGGGAGAGACCCAGTACTTC.

The rearrangement joins TRBV11-3 to TRBJ2-7; the match to TRBD1 covers 9 bases. V was clipped by 4 bases and J by 2 bases; unmatched bases: 6. CDR3 length: 15 residues. From germline, CDR1 is SGHNT and CDR2 YENEEA. The CDR3 nucleotides read TGTGCCAGCAGCTCCCAAAGACAGGGGGCCTACGAGCAGTACTTC. Its protein is CASSSQRQGAYEQYF. The full variable domain, in which reference TRBV11-3 and TRBJ2-7 provide the parts outside the CDR3, is EAGVVQSPRYKIIEKKQPVAFWCNPISGHNTLYWYLQNLGQGPELLIRYENEEAVDDSQLPKDRFSAERLKGVDSTLKIQPAELGDSAVYLCASSSQRQGAYEQYFGPGTRLTVT.

V is TRBV5-4 and J is TRBJ1-5; the D gene is possibly TRBD1 (5 bases). V lost 0 bases to trimming and J lost 6 bases, with 10 bases between them. CDR1 is SGHNT and CDR2 is YYREEE in the germline V gene (reference sequence). There are 14 residues in the CDR3. The CDR3 DNA reads as TGTGCCAGCAGCTTGGGCAGGGAAGGTCAGCCCCAGCATTTT. Amino acid sequence: CASSLGREGQPQHF.

The chain joins TRBV7-3 to TRBJ1-1; D gene unclear. The CDR3 consists of 16 residues. Germline V gene sequence: CDR1 SGHTA, CDR2 FQGTGA. V was clipped by 5 bases and J by 4 bases, with 20 bases between them. CDR3 sequence: CASSVGRITTGTEAFF. For the CDR3, the DNA is TGTGCCAGCAGCGTCGGGAGAATAACTACCGGCACTGAAGCTTTCTTT.

This sequence joins TRBV7-9 and TRBJ1-4, with D possibly being TRBD1 (6 bases). This CDR3 spans 13 amino acids. Germline values: CDR1 SEHNR, CDR2 FQNEAQ (reference sequence). The CDR3 sequence: CAAGDATNEKLFF. The CDR3 DNA follows: TGTGCGGCAGGGGATGCAACTAATGAAAAACTGTTTTTT. Drawing the rest from reference TRBV7-9 and TRBJ1-4, the complete variable domain is DTGVSQNPRHKITKRGQNVTFRCDPISEHNRLYWYRQTLGQGPEFLTYFQNEAQLEKSRLLSDRFSAERPKGSFSTLEIQRTEQGDSAMYLCAAGDATNEKLFFGSGTQLSVL.

CDR3 residues: CASSRYGGNYGYTF. As DNA, the CDR3 is TGTGCCAGCAGCCGTTACGGGGGTAACTATGGCTACACCTTC. The chain carries TRBV5-4 and TRBJ1-2; a weak D match, TRBD1 (5 bases). The CDR3 is made up of 14 amino acids. Deletions cut 4 bases from V and 1 base from J, with 11 bases between. In germline, CDR1 is SGHNT, CDR2 YYREEE (reference sequence).

This chain connects TRBV6-4 to TRBJ1-5; 8 positions match TRBD1. The germline CDR1 and CDR2 sequences are MRHNA and SNTAGT. Trimming at V came to 6 bases and at J to 3 bases, leaving 7 bases not matched to a gene. CDR3 length equals 15 residues. The CDR3 loop is CASSEDREDNQPQHF. DNA of the CDR3: TGTGCCAGCAGCGAGGACAGGGAGGACAATCAGCCCCAGCATTTT.